The rows below give T cell receptor beta chains drawn from one sample of a study of control samples from healthy donors and cancer patients. TCRdb's copy holds only in-frame clones and misses some; the assay was immunoSEQ multiplex PCR. There are roughly 41,000 clones in the sample; roughly 94% occur only once, and roughly a quarter lies in the top ten. Sequencing used blood. These receptors were taken from a man in his 60s in good health. The CDR3 runs from the conserved cysteine through the conserved F or W. A D gene is named only where the DNA matches it firmly. Size tells how often a clone was seen (once, few, many) or the class of an expanded clone, and some rows leave it out.

CDR3 DNA: TGTGCCAGCAGCTTATTGGTAGCGGGATTCTACAATGAGCAGTTCTTC
CDR3 protein: CASSLLVAGFYNEQFF
D gene: TRBD2
V gene: TRBV7-3
J gene: TRBJ2-1
clone size: .

CDR3 DNA: TGTGCCAGCAGCTTAGGGACAGGGGGCACGAGCAATCAGCCCCAGCATTTT
CDR3 protein: CASSLGTGGTSNQPQHF
D gene: TRBD1
V gene: TRBV11-2
J gene: TRBJ1-5
clone size: .

CDR3 DNA: TGTGCCAGCTCACCACCGATGGGGGAAAAACTGTTTTTT
CDR3 protein: CASSPPMGEKLFF
D gene: .
V gene: TRBV18
J gene: TRBJ1-4
clone size: .

CDR3 DNA: TGTGCCAGCAGCTTAGGACAGGGCGTTTCGACAACTAATGAAAAACTGTTTTTT
CDR3 protein: CASSLGQGVSTTNEKLFF
D gene: TRBD1
V gene: TRBV11-2
J gene: TRBJ1-4
clone size: .

CDR3 DNA: TGTGCCAGCAGCCCCCCGGGACTAGCGGGAGCAGATACGCAGTATTTT
CDR3 protein: CASSPPGLAGADTQYF
D gene: TRBD2
V gene: TRBV7-3
J gene: TRBJ2-3
clone size: .

CDR3 DNA: TGTGCCAGCAGCAGAAGGTTTATTATTCTGGGACTAGGATTTTCCAGGGAGCTGTTTTTT
CDR3 protein: CASSRRFIILGLGFSRELFF
D gene: TRBD2
V gene: TRBV27
J gene: TRBJ2-2
clone size: .

CDR3 DNA: TGTGCCAGCAGCCTAAAGCGGGTTAGGGGAGATACGCAGTATTTT
CDR3 protein: CASSLKRVRGDTQYF
D gene: .
V gene: TRBV6-5
J gene: TRBJ2-3
clone size: .

CDR3 DNA: TGTGCCAGCAGCTATGGGACTAGCACAGATACGCAGTATTTT
CDR3 protein: CASSYGTSTDTQYF
D gene: .
V gene: TRBV7-3
J gene: TRBJ2-3
clone size: .

CDR3 DNA: TGTGCCATCAGGAATTCCGGGACTAGCGGGATAGGTCCCGGGGAGCTGTTTTTT
CDR3 protein: CAIRNSGTSGIGPGELFF
D gene: TRBD2
V gene: TRBV10-3
J gene: TRBJ2-2
clone size: .

CDR3 DNA: TGTGCCAGCAGAGGACTCGACTCCTACGAGCAGTACTTC
CDR3 protein: CASRGLDSYEQYF
D gene: .
V gene: TRBV25-1
J gene: TRBJ2-7
clone size: .

CDR3 DNA: TGTGCCACCAGTGACCCCCGACAGGGAAACGGTGTCCACTACAATGAGCAGTTCTTC
CDR3 protein: CATSDPRQGNGVHYNEQFF
D gene: TRBD1
V gene: TRBV24-1
J gene: TRBJ2-1
clone size: .

CDR3 DNA: TGTGCCAGCAGCACAGGGGGGGCTAGTGAAAAACTGTTTTTT
CDR3 protein: CASSTGGASEKLFF
D gene: TRBD1
V gene: TRBV7-9
J gene: TRBJ1-4
clone size: .

CDR3 DNA: TGTGCCTGGAGTGTAGATGGGACTAGCACAGATACGCAGTATTTT
CDR3 protein: CAWSVDGTSTDTQYF
D gene: .
V gene: TRBV30
J gene: TRBJ2-3
clone size: .

CDR3 DNA: TGTGCCACCTCGACAGGGCCTACAGATACGCAGTATTTT
CDR3 protein: CATSTGPTDTQYF
D gene: TRBD1
V gene: TRBV27
J gene: TRBJ2-3
clone size: once

CDR3 DNA: TGTGCCAGCAGCTTAGGCAGGGGCAAGAACACTGAAGCTTTCTTT
CDR3 protein: CASSLGRGKNTEAFF
D gene: .
V gene: TRBV7-6
J gene: TRBJ1-1
clone size: .

CDR3 DNA: TGTGCCAGTAGTTACCTTTCCACCGGGGAGCTGTTTTTT
CDR3 protein: CASSYLSTGELFF
D gene: .
V gene: TRBV19
J gene: TRBJ2-2
clone size: .

CDR3 DNA: TGTGCCAGTATCGGGGGTAGGAATTCACCCCTCCACTTT
CDR3 protein: CASIGGRNSPLHF
D gene: .
V gene: TRBV19
J gene: TRBJ1-6
clone size: .

CDR3 DNA: TGTGCCAGTAGTATGGGCGGGTTCGGTGAAGCTTTCTTT
CDR3 protein: CASSMGGFGEAFF
D gene: .
V gene: TRBV19
J gene: TRBJ1-1
clone size: .

CDR3 DNA: TGCGCCAGCAGTGATGCCGGGACACACACCGGGGAGCTGTTTTTT
CDR3 protein: CASSDAGTHTGELFF
D gene: .
V gene: TRBV10-1
J gene: TRBJ2-2
clone size: .

CDR3 DNA: TGTGCCAGCAGCGCCTTAGGCAGAAGCTATGGCTACACCTTC
CDR3 protein: CASSALGRSYGYTF
D gene: .
V gene: TRBV27
J gene: TRBJ1-2
clone size: .

CDR3 DNA: TGTGCCAGCAGCTTATGGGGACAGGGGGCCCAAGAGACCCAGTACTTC
CDR3 protein: CASSLWGQGAQETQYF
D gene: TRBD1
V gene: TRBV11-2
J gene: TRBJ2-5
clone size: .

CDR3 DNA: TGTGCCTGGAGCGGTCAGAGGCGGGGAAACACCATATATTTT
CDR3 protein: CAWSGQRRGNTIYF
D gene: .
V gene: TRBV30
J gene: TRBJ1-3
clone size: .

CDR3 DNA: TGTGCCAGCACCGTAGCGGGAAACCTGTACGAGCAGTACTTC
CDR3 protein: CASTVAGNLYEQYF
D gene: TRBD2
V gene: TRBV5-4
J gene: TRBJ2-7
clone size: .

CDR3 DNA: TGTGCCAGCAGCTTAACTCACACCAACACTGAAGCTTTCTTT
CDR3 protein: CASSLTHTNTEAFF
D gene: .
V gene: TRBV7-3
J gene: TRBJ1-1
clone size: few